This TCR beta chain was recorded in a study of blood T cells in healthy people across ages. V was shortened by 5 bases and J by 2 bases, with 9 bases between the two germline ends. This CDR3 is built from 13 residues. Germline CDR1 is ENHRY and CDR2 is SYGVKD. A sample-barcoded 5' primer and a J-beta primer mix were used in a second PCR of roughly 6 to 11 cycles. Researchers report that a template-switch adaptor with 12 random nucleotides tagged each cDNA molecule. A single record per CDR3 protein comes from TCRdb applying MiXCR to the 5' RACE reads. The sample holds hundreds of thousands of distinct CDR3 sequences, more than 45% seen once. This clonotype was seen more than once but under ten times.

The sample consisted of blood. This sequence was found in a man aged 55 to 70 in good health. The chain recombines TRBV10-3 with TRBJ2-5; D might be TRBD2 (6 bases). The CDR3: CAISNSGQETQYF. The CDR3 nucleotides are TGTGCCATCAGTAACAGCGGGCAAGAGACCCAGTACTTC.